Presented here are 9 T cell receptor beta chains from one specimen sequenced in a study of CD8 T cells in Susac syndrome. It was with random hexamers that about 0.45 to 1 ug RNA was reverse transcribed. TCRdb analysed the immunoSEQ multiplex PCR reads with MiXCR anew, one entry per CDR3 protein. The sample has approximately 220,000 distinct CDR3 sequences, approximately 90% seen once. Specimen: CD8+ T cells from PBMCs. The source of these receptors is a human donor with multiple sclerosis.

This chain connects TRBV4-3 to TRBJ2-7; D remains ambiguous. CDR3 length: 15 residues. V lost 5 bases and J lost 2, with 16 bases in between. Germline CDR1 and CDR2: LGHNA and YSLEER. The CDR3 DNA reads as TGCGCCAGCAGCACCAACTTGGACGGAACCTACGAGCAGTACTTC. It yields the protein CASSTNLDGTYEQYF.

This chain joins TRBV10-3 and TRBJ2-1; D uncertain. Per germline, CDR1 ENHRY and CDR2 SYGVKD. V shed 0 bases and J shed 5 bases, with 11 bases lying between them. The CDR3 contains 15 residues. The CDR3 nucleotides are TGTGCCATCAGTGAGTCGAATTCGCTGGACAATGAGCAGTTCTTC. Translated, it gives CAISESNSLDNEQFF.

The gene calls are TRBV6-5 and TRBJ2-2, with 14 bases that match TRBD2. Germline CDR1 is MNHEY and CDR2 is SVGAGI. This CDR3 spans 16 amino acids. Germline trimming cut 4 bases from V and 5 bases from J; bases unmatched to any gene: 3. CDR3 nucleotide sequence: TGTGCCAGCAGTTTTCGGACTAGCGGGAGGACCGGGGAGCTGTTTTTT. Protein: CASSFRTSGRTGELFF.

The V call is TRBV20-1, the J call TRBJ1-1, with D perhaps matching TRBD1 (5 bases). Per the germline V gene, CDR1 is DFQATT and CDR2 is SNEGSKA (reference sequence). The ends were cut back, 3 bases at V and 6 bases at J, with 14 bases in the middle. CDR3 length equals 13 residues. The CDR3 loop is CSARISGESEAFF. CDR3 bases: TGCAGTGCTAGGATCTCGGGGGAGTCTGAAGCTTTCTTT.

This sequence joins TRBV5-6 and TRBJ2-7, with no clear D. CDR1 is SGHDT and CDR2 is YYEEEE in the germline V gene. The V end lost 3 bases, the J end lost 2 bases, and 12 bases lay between the germline ends. CDR3 length: 14 amino acids. The CDR3 DNA sequence: TGTGCCAGCAGCTCTATCCGAGTCACCTACGAGCAGTACTTC. Translation: CASSSIRVTYEQYF.

The CDR3 region has the DNA TGTGCTAGTGGCTCAGGGGGAACTGAAGCTTTCTTT. Translation gives CASGSGGTEAFF. The chain joins TRBV12-5 to TRBJ1-1; 7 bases fit TRBD1. Germline CDR1 is LGHNT and CDR2 is FRNRAP. This CDR3 is built from 12 residues. The J segment lost 5 bases and the V segment lost 6 bases, leaving 3 bases of the junction unmatched.

As regards this clonotype: It is unclear where the CDR3 begins or ends on the DNA, so no DNA is shown, and the CDR3 is as TCRdb lists it. This chain connects TRBV7-6 to TRBJ1-1; the D call of TRBD1 is as the table states it, not checked on the DNA. The CDR3 is made up of 14 amino acids, end residues included. Germline V CDR1 and CDR2: SGHVS, FNYEAQ. CDR3 sequence: CASSFGQGTGEAFF.

The gene calls are TRBV7-3 and TRBJ1-6; tentatively, D is TRBD1 (5 bases). V was cut by 4 bases and J by 6 bases, with 13 bases left in between. This CDR3 is 15 amino acids long. Germline lookup yields CDR1 SGHTA and CDR2 FQGTGA. CDR3 sequence reads: CASSSTGTGNSPLHF. The CDR3 DNA sequence: TGTGCCAGCAGCTCGACGGGGACGGGTAATTCACCCCTCCACTTT.

This chain connects TRBV5-1 to TRBJ2-7, with D unresolved. The CDR3 sequence is 15 residues long. Germline CDR1 reads SGHRS; CDR2 reads YFSETQ. V was shortened by 2 bases and J by 3 bases, with 15 bases between the two germline ends. CDR3 protein: CASSFDNRAGYEQYF. CDR3 bases: TGCGCCAGCAGCTTTGATAATAGGGCAGGCTACGAGCAGTACTTC.